These 12 T cell receptor beta chains were sequenced from one sample in a study of early T cells in non-severe SARS-CoV-2 infection. In TCRdb, the 5' RACE reads were re-called with MiXCR into one record per CDR3 protein. This table has about 50,000 distinct CDR3 sequences, roughly 10% appearing once. The sequencing input was whole blood. These receptors were collected from an adult who was a healthcare worker with PCR-confirmed SARS-CoV-2 infection or an uninfected control (not recorded which).

This clonotype has at least ten counts. The J gene is TRBJ2-4, the V gene TRBV5-8; no definite D call. The CDR3 consists of 14 residues. Trimming cost V 6 bases and J 0 bases, with 10 bases left between them. Germline assignment: CDR1 SGHTS and CDR2 YDEGEE. The CDR3 loop reads CASKKTRAKNIQYF. In DNA, the CDR3 is TGTGCCAGCAAAAAGACCAGAGCCAAAAACATTCAGTACTTC.

J is TRBJ2-1 and V is TRBV23-1; tentatively, D is TRBD1 or TRBD2 (5 bases each). TRBV23-1 is annotated as an ORF whose role is uncertain. This CDR3 has 16 residues. Trimming pared 4 bases from V and 1 base from J, leaving 14 bases between. CDR3 residues: CASSRGTRRSYNEQFF. CDR3 coding DNA: TGCGCCAGCAGTCGGGGGACCCGAAGGTCCTACAATGAGCAGTTCTTC.

This chain joins TRBV5-1 and TRBJ2-7; the match to TRBD1 covers 7 bases. Losses at the gene ends were 3 bases for V and 2 bases for J; bases not matched to a gene: 5. Germline CDR1 reads SGHRS; CDR2 reads YFSETQ. The CDR3 is made up of 14 amino acids. CDR3 DNA sequence: TGCGCCAGCAGCTCCAAAGACAGGGCCTACGAGCAGTACTTC. Translated: CASSSKDRAYEQYF.

The sample holds many counts of this clonotype. In nucleotides, the CDR3 is TGTGCCAGCAGCTGGACTAGCGGGAGTAGAAATGAGCAGTTCTTC. It specifies CASSWTSGSRNEQFF. The chain combines TRBV7-2 with TRBJ2-1; TRBD2 agrees at 13 bases. Germline V gives CDR1 SGHTA, CDR2 FQGNSA. There are 15 residues in the CDR3. V trimming: 4 bases; J trimming: 7 bases; junction bases outside the gene matches: 4.

The CDR3 DNA reads as TGTGCCAGCACGGGACAGGGATGGGAGCAGTTCTTC. Protein product: CASTGQGWEQFF. The chain uses TRBV7-9 and TRBJ2-1; TRBD1 matches 9 bases. Germline V gene lookup returns CDR1 SEHNR and CDR2 FQNEAQ (reference sequence). V dropped 7 bases and J dropped 10; count of bases not matched to a gene: 5. This CDR3 has 12 residues.

The chain couples TRBV9 to TRBJ1-1, with 8 bases that match TRBD1. This CDR3 contains 15 residues. CDR1 SGDLS and CDR2 YYNGEE come from the germline V gene. V shed 0 bases and J 2 bases; nucleotides not matched to a gene: 3. The CDR3 region is CASSVGRGQNTEAFF. CDR3 nucleotide sequence: TGTGCCAGCAGCGTAGGCAGGGGGCAAAACACTGAAGCTTTCTTT.

This clonotype turned up a few times. This chain connects TRBV28 to TRBJ2-1; D is uncertain. The CDR3 contains 12 residues. V was trimmed by 7 bases and J by 5 bases, leaving 9 bases between them. CDR1 MDHEN and CDR2 SYDVKM come from the germline V gene. CDR3 residues: CASTLGNNEQFF. In DNA, the CDR3 is TGTGCCAGCACCCTAGGGAACAATGAGCAGTTCTTC.

This clonotype was counted many times. The chain employs TRBV20-1 and TRBJ1-2; 10 bases match TRBD1. CDR3 length: 15 residues. From germline, CDR1 is DFQATT and CDR2 SNEGSKA (reference sequence). After removal of 2 bases from V and 2 bases from J, the junction contained 5 bases not matched to a gene. The CDR3 reads CSARPTGGMNYGYTF. CDR3 coding DNA: TGCAGTGCTAGACCGACAGGGGGCATGAACTATGGCTACACCTTC.

The table lists this clonotype with many counts. The chain has TRBV6-2 or TRBV6-3 and TRBJ2-2; D remains ambiguous. This CDR3 spans 12 amino acids. Trimming shortened V by 6 bases and J by 6 bases, and 8 bases separated the two germline ends. CDR1 and CDR2 from the germline V gene are MNHEY and SVGEGT. The CDR3 nucleotides read TGTGCCAGCAGCCGCGCAGCCGGGGAGCTGTTTTTT. Its translation is CASSRAAGELFF.

This clonotype was observed a handful of times. This chain joins TRBV6-2 or TRBV6-3 and TRBJ2-3; 8 bases align to TRBD1. V shed 6 bases and J 14 bases; nucleotides not matched to a gene: 13. This CDR3 is built from 13 residues. Germline CDR1 is MNHEY and CDR2 is SVGEGT. The CDR3 protein is CASRPQGASSTYF. The CDR3 region has the DNA TGTGCCAGCAGACCCCAGGGGGCCTCCTCAACGTATTTT.

This clonotype was found many times. This rearrangement joins TRBV11-2 to TRBJ2-1, with a possible D match to TRBD2 (6 bases). The CDR3 length is 14 residues. Germline assignment: CDR1 SGHAT and CDR2 FQNNGV. The germline V and J ends were trimmed by 4 bases and 4 bases, with 11 bases remaining between them. The CDR3 coding sequence is TGTGCCAGCAGCTCGAACCTAGCGTACAATGAGCAGTTCTTC. Its protein product is CASSSNLAYNEQFF.

This clonotype came up many times. J is TRBJ1-1 and V is TRBV10-2; the D gene is possibly TRBD1 (6 bases). Germline-derived CDR1 and CDR2 are WSHSY and SAAADI. Trimming took 6 bases from V and 4 from J, leaving 15 bases between them. The CDR3 is made up of 14 amino acids. The CDR3 DNA sequence: TGCGCCAGCAGAGGACAGTTTTCGGGCACTGAAGCTTTCTTT. Protein sequence: CASRGQFSGTEAFF.